The 28 T cell receptor beta chains listed next were all sequenced from one sample in a study of regulatory T cells in long-lasting Graves disease (dated by TCRdb to the early 2020s). Preparation of the library involved multiplex PCR. Reads for this sample came from an Illumina HiSeq 4000. To build TCR beta libraries, CDR3 regions were amplified by Arm-PCR using iRepertoire HTBI primers. TCRdb handled the public reads itself, with Q25 trimming in fastp and clone calling in MiXCR, and kept productive beta chains. Rows with a matching CDR3 protein are joined into one entry that keeps the most common DNA and genes. For this sample the table gives hundreds of thousands of distinct CDR3 sequences, of which more than 10% were detected only once. The ten largest clones capture around 9.3% of the sample. Reading the label with the study, this specimen's time point is: newly diagnosed GD, antithyroid drugs for less than 3 months. For both TCR sequencing and RNA sequencing, RNA was extracted from PBMCs in TRIzol.

These data also featured in a second study, about T cells in Graves' hyperthyroidism and ophthalmopathy.

Sequences were derived from peripheral blood mononuclear cells (PBMCs), sampled at new diagnosis, from a patient treated with antithyroid drugs. The source is a woman in her twenties or thirties with Graves disease. Donor details come from another sample of the same person, matched by shared clones.

Only a few counts were recorded for this clonotype. The V gene is TRBV13, the J gene TRBJ2-2, with unresolved D. In germline, CDR1 is PRHDT, CDR2 FYEKMQ (reference sequence). The CDR3 has 12 residues. V gave up 6 bases and J gave up 6 bases, with 8 bases separating them. CDR3: CASRQLAGELFF. CDR3 coding DNA: TGTGCCAGCAGACAGCTTGCCGGGGAGCTGTTTTTT.

The sample holds many counts of this clonotype. For the CDR3, the DNA is TGTGCCAGCAAAGTCCGCGAGACATTCAATGAGCAGTTCTTC. It translates to CASKVRETFNEQFF. The chain joins TRBV2 to TRBJ2-1, with D hard to call. V lost 7 bases, J lost 6 bases, and 16 bases lay in between. Germline V gene data show CDR1 as SNHLY and CDR2 as FYNNEI. The CDR3 spans 14 residues.

This clonotype has a count of ten or more. The chain employs TRBV30 and TRBJ2-7; perhaps TRBD2 as D (6 bases). Germline assignment: CDR1 GTSNPN and CDR2 SVGIG (reference sequence). This CDR3 comprises 14 residues. The CDR3 nucleotides read TGTGCGGCGATTGGTGCGGGAAGGTTATACGAGCAGTACTTC. Translated, it gives CAAIGAGRLYEQYF.

The V gene is TRBV19, the J gene TRBJ2-3; D is unclear. The V end lost 4 bases, the J end lost 7 bases, and 12 bases lay between the germline ends. This CDR3 is 13 amino acids long. Germline V CDR1 and CDR2: LNHDA, SQIVND (reference sequence). The CDR3 DNA follows: TGTGCCAGTAGTACCCGGGCTGCCAATACGCAGTATTTT. Translation: CASSTRAANTQYF.

This clonotype appeared many times. The chain carries TRBV6-9 and TRBJ1-2, with 10 bases identical to TRBD1. CDR3 size: 16 residues. Trimming took 3 bases from V and 1 from J; bases not matched to a gene: 5. CDR1 is MNHGY and CDR2 is SVAAGI in the germline V gene. The CDR3 sequence is CASSYLGTGVNYGYTF. In nucleotides, the CDR3 is TGTGCCAGCAGTTACTTGGGGACAGGGGTTAACTATGGCTACACCTTC.

This clonotype appeared a few times. Since a much larger clone is just one base distant, this may be a read error. The chain employs TRBV7-2 and TRBJ1-5, with 7 bases lining up with TRBD1. CDR1 and CDR2 (germline): SGHTA, FQGNSA. The V and J ends lost 5 bases and 5 bases, in that order; junction bases with no gene match: 3. The CDR3 runs 13 residues. The CDR3, as DNA: TGTGCCAGCAGCCCACAGGGGTATCAGCCCCAGCATTTT. It yields the protein CASSPQGYQPQHF.

J is TRBJ1-3 and V is TRBV15, with unresolved D. There are 17 residues in the CDR3. Looked up from germline, CDR1 is LNHNV and CDR2 is YYDKDF (reference sequence). V was cut by 0 bases and J by 1 base, with 13 bases left in between. The CDR3 protein is CATSRDKTGRSGNTIYF. The CDR3 DNA is TGTGCCACCAGCAGAGATAAAACGGGAAGGTCTGGAAACACCATATATTTT.

The CDR3 is CASGLWQDYGYTF. The DNA for the CDR3 is TGCGCCAGCGGCTTATGGCAGGACTATGGCTACACCTTC. The chain has TRBV4-1 and TRBJ1-2; D is unclear. The CDR3 sequence is 13 residues long. V was clipped by 8 bases and J by 3 bases, with 13 bases between them. Germline V gene sequence: CDR1 MGHRA, CDR2 YSYEKL.

This clonotype was detected many times. The genes are TRBV5-6 and TRBJ2-1, with D tentatively TRBD1 or TRBD2 (5 bases each). Germline values: CDR1 SGHDT, CDR2 YYEEEE. CDR3 length: 12 residues. The V gene lost 0 bases and the J gene lost 10 bases, with 8 bases spanning the gap. The CDR3 DNA is TGTGCCAGCAGCTTGGGAGGGGTAGAGCAGTTCTTC. Protein sequence: CASSLGGVEQFF. The whole variable domain, filled in from reference TRBV5-6 and TRBJ2-1, reads DAGVTQSPTHLIKTRGQQVTLRCSPKSGHDTVSWYQQALGQGPQFIFQYYEEEERQRGNFPDRFSGHQFPNYSSELNVNALLLGDSALYLCASSLGGVEQFFGPGTRLTVL.

In its sample, this clonotype was seen many times. J is TRBJ2-3 and V is TRBV28, with TRBD2 identical over 10 bases. With 3 bases clipped from V and 1 base from J, the junction kept 1 base outside the gene matches. This CDR3 spans 15 amino acids. Germline CDR1 and CDR2: MDHEN and SYDVKM. This CDR3 is CASSFGTSGTDTQYF. The DNA for the CDR3 is TGTGCCAGCAGTTTCGGGACTAGCGGCACAGATACGCAGTATTTT.

The table lists this clonotype with many counts. This chain connects TRBV28 to TRBJ2-1; the match to TRBD1 covers 7 bases. Germline V gene lookup returns CDR1 MDHEN and CDR2 SYDVKM. V lost 4 bases to trimming and J lost 2 bases; unmatched junction nucleotides: 2. The CDR3 is 14 amino acids. In nucleotides, the CDR3 is TGTGCCAGCAGTTGGGACAGCCCCTACAATGAGCAGTTCTTC. The encoded protein is CASSWDSPYNEQFF.

This clonotype was counted many times. This sequence joins TRBV28 and TRBJ2-1; 8 bases line up with TRBD2. V was clipped by 11 bases and J by 1 base; unmatched bases: 22. The V gene's germline CDR1 is MDHEN and CDR2 SYDVKM. CDR3 length: 19 residues. In DNA form, the CDR3 reads TGTGCCGGGTTTCCGGGACTAGGCAGGCCCAAGGTTTCCTACAATGAGCAGTTCTTC. Residues: CAGFPGLGRPKVSYNEQFF.

Only one count was recorded for this clonotype. This sequence may be a read error, since a much larger clone differs from it by one base. This sequence joins TRBV7-8 and TRBJ2-4; 9 bases line up with TRBD2. The assigned J gene may be wrong: the sequence end matches TRBJ2-5 better. The germline V gene encodes CDR1 SGHVS and CDR2 FQNEAQ. The CDR3 runs to 16 residues. CDR3: CASSLVRLAGQGTQYF. CDR3 coding DNA: TGTGCCAGCAGCTTAGTCCGTCTAGCGGGACAAGGGACCCAGTACTTC.

This clonotype has more than one count but fewer than ten. This rearrangement joins TRBV25-1 to TRBJ2-7; possibly TRBD1 for D (6 bases). This CDR3 has 16 amino acids. Germline V CDR1 and CDR2: MGHDK, SYGVNS. The V gene lost 3 bases and the J gene lost 1 base, with 16 bases spanning the gap. The CDR3 sequence is CASSDHGDGQSYEQYF. For the CDR3, the DNA is TGTGCCAGCAGTGACCACGGGGACGGACAGTCCTACGAGCAGTACTTC.

This clonotype was found many times. The rearrangement uses TRBV2 and TRBJ1-4; no clear D. CDR3 length: 11 amino acids. V was pared by 4 bases and J by 8 bases, with 5 bases between. Germline V gene data show CDR1 as SNHLY and CDR2 as FYNNEI. The CDR3 loop is CASSAGEKLFF. For the CDR3, the DNA is TGTGCCAGCAGTGCCGGAGAAAAACTGTTTTTT.

This clonotype was seen repeatedly, ten times or more. CDR3 sequence (DNA): TGTGCCAGCAGTTTATTTCGCGACGGGGAGCTGTTTTTT. Amino acids: CASSLFRDGELFF. V gene TRBV28 combines with J gene TRBJ2-2; D is undetermined. The length of the CDR3 is 13 residues. Trimming cost V 1 base and J 7 bases, with 7 bases left between them. Germline values: CDR1 MDHEN, CDR2 SYDVKM.

This clonotype has ten or more counts. The chain links TRBV6-2 or TRBV6-3 to TRBJ2-7, with TRBD2 matching over 8 bases. The CDR3 runs 15 residues. Germline V lookup: CDR1 MNHEY, CDR2 SVGEGT. Trimming at V came to 6 bases and at J to 5 bases, leaving 12 bases not matched to a gene. The CDR3 protein is CASRFTGTRENEQYF. CDR3 coding DNA: TGTGCCAGCAGGTTTACCGGGACTAGAGAGAACGAGCAGTACTTC.

This clonotype has ten or more counts. The chain combines TRBV18 with TRBJ2-1, with a weak D call TRBD1 (6 bases). The CDR3 is 15 residues long. Germline V gene sequence: CDR1 KGHSH, CDR2 LQKENI. The ends were cut back, 3 bases at V and 5 bases at J, with 14 bases in the middle. The CDR3 protein is CASSPSQGFDNEQFF. The CDR3 DNA sequence: TGTGCCAGCTCACCTAGCCAGGGGTTCGACAATGAGCAGTTCTTC.

This clonotype was picked up many times. This sequence joins TRBV25-1 and TRBJ2-5; D is undetermined. CDR3 length: 13 amino acids. V lost 5 bases to trimming and J lost 5 bases, with 12 bases between them. Germline CDR1 MGHDK, CDR2 SYGVNS. The CDR3 DNA reads TGTGCCAGCAGTATACTTTATCCTGAGACCCAGTACTTC. Amino acids: CASSILYPETQYF.

This clonotype was detected ten times or more. The CDR3 reads CASSYLELTDTQYF. As DNA, the CDR3 is TGTGCCAGCAGTTACCTCGAACTCACAGATACGCAGTATTTT. The chain has TRBV6-2 or TRBV6-3 and TRBJ2-3; no definite D call. Trimming removed 2 bases from V and 2 bases from J, with 8 bases in between. CDR1 is MNHEY, CDR2 SVGEGT, per germline. The CDR3 consists of 14 residues.

V usage is TRBV19 and J usage is TRBJ1-5; possible D gene TRBD1, 6 bases. Trimming took 4 bases from V and 4 from J, leaving 14 bases between them. The germline gives CDR1 LNHDA, CDR2 SQIVND (reference sequence). The length of the CDR3 is 15 residues. The DNA of the CDR3 is TGTGCCAGTAGTACTGGACAGCTCGGTAATCAGCCCCAGCATTTT. Its translation: CASSTGQLGNQPQHF.

This clonotype has ten or more counts. The V call is TRBV20-1, the J call TRBJ2-1; D not certain. Germline V gene lookup returns CDR1 DFQATT and CDR2 SNEGSKA (reference sequence). Trimming shortened V by 6 bases and J by 2 bases, and 14 bases separated the two germline ends. This CDR3 region has 14 residues. DNA of the CDR3: TGCAGTGCCATCCGAGGACCCACCTACAATGAGCAGTTCTTC. It encodes CSAIRGPTYNEQFF.

In this sample, this clonotype turned up many times. The gene calls are TRBV3-1 and TRBJ1-1; no clear D gene. The V end lost 3 bases, the J end lost 4 bases, and 9 bases lay between the germline ends. The CDR3 is 13 amino acids. The germline CDR1 and CDR2 sequences are LGHDT and YNNKEL (reference sequence). The chain's CDR3 is CASSQVEGTEAFF. DNA for the CDR3: TGTGCCAGCAGCCAGGTGGAGGGCACTGAAGCTTTCTTT.

CDR3 sequence reads: CASSSGRPVEKLFF. DNA for the CDR3: TGCGCCAGCAGCTCGGGACGGCCCGTTGAAAAACTGTTTTTT. This rearrangement joins TRBV5-1 to TRBJ1-4, with D maybe TRBD1 (5 bases). Germline V gives CDR1 SGHRS, CDR2 YFSETQ. Trimming cost V 3 bases and J 7 bases, with 13 bases left between them. The CDR3 has 14 residues. Combining the CDR3 with reference TRBV5-1 and TRBJ1-4 gives the whole variable domain KAGVTQTPRYLIKTRGQQVTLSCSPISGHRSVSWYQQTPGQGLQFLFEYFSETQRNKGNFPGRFSGRQFSNSRSEMNVSTLELGDSALYLCASSSGRPVEKLFFGSGTQLSVL.

This chain connects TRBV11-2 to TRBJ2-7, with TRBD1 identical over 7 bases. Trimming took 1 base from V and 2 from J; bases not matched to a gene: 8. The germline gives CDR1 SGHAT, CDR2 FQNNGV. The CDR3 has 16 residues. This CDR3 is CASSLGFGTAAYEQYF. DNA for the CDR3: TGTGCCAGCAGCTTAGGATTCGGGACAGCCGCCTACGAGCAGTACTTC. The variable domain in full, with the rest retrieved from reference TRBV11-2 and TRBJ2-7, is EAGVAQSPRYKIIEKRQSVAFWCNPISGHATLYWYQQILGQGPKLLIQFQNNGVVDDSQLPKDRFSAERLKGVDSTLKIQPAKLEDSAVYLCASSLGFGTAAYEQYFGPGTRLTVT.

This clonotype was seen just once. This chain joins TRBV27 and TRBJ2-1; 10 nucleotides match TRBD2. The CDR3 sequence is 14 residues long. The germline CDR1 and CDR2 sequences are MNHEY and SMNVEV (reference sequence). Trimming cost V 6 bases and J 7 bases; bases outside gene matches: 6. CDR3 DNA sequence: TGTGCCAGCAGAATTAGCGGGAGGCAGAATGAGCAGTTCTTC. It yields the protein CASRISGRQNEQFF.

Ten or more counts support this clonotype. V and J are TRBV2 and TRBJ1-1, with 9 bases matching TRBD1. V was pared by 5 bases and J by 1 base, with 14 bases of the junction left unmatched. Germline lookup yields CDR1 SNHLY and CDR2 FYNNEI. CDR3 length: 18 amino acids. The CDR3 is CASSKPYSGTGRNTEAFF. The DNA for the CDR3 is TGTGCCAGCAGTAAACCTTACTCCGGGACAGGGAGGAACACTGAAGCTTTCTTT.

This clonotype was detected ten times or more. The V and J genes are TRBV29-1 and TRBJ2-5; 12 bases are shared with TRBD2. Germline V gene lookup returns CDR1 SQVTM and CDR2 ANQGSEA. V lost 7 bases to trimming and J lost 4 bases; unmatched junction nucleotides: 1. There are 12 residues in the CDR3. In nucleotides, the CDR3 is TGCAGCGAACTAGCGGGAGGAGAGACCCAGTACTTC. It codes for CSELAGGETQYF.